These T cell receptor beta chains were read from a single sample in a study of response to subunit inactivated influenza vaccine. MiXCR, applied by TCRdb to the RT-PCR reads, yields one record per CDR3 protein. Of approximately 530,000 distinct CDR3 sequences listed, approximately 7.2% were seen once; the top ten hold around 13%. The input for sequencing was PBMCs from blood, taken about 23 months after vaccination. The source is a man aged 50 to 69 who received an inactivated influenza vaccine. CDR3s include the opening cysteine and the closing phenylalanine or tryptophan. The D gene is left open where the match is weak. Size values are once, few and many counts, or a class for expanded clones, and some rows have none.

size	V	D	J	CDR3	DNA
many	TRBV5-6	.	TRBJ2-3	CASSLGTPPDTQYF	TGTGCCAGCAGCTTAGGGACTCCCCCAGATACGCAGTATTTT
.	TRBV9	.	TRBJ2-5	CASSGTGRALETQYF	TGTGCCAGCAGCGGGACAGGGAGGGCGTTGGAGACCCAGTACTTC
many	TRBV11-2	TRBD1	TRBJ2-7	CASSLEGTGREQYF	TGTGCCAGCAGCTTAGAAGGGACAGGGAGGGAGCAGTACTTC
few	TRBV2	TRBD2	TRBJ2-1	CANVAGGGYNEQFF	TGTGCCAACGTAGCGGGGGGAGGATACAATGAGCAGTTCTTC
few	TRBV11-2	.	TRBJ2-7	CASSSVYYEQYF	TGTGCCAGCAGCTCCGTCTACTACGAGCAGTACTTC
few	TRBV6-5	.	TRBJ1-1	CASSYNRQNTEAFF	TGTGCCAGCAGTTATAACAGGCAGAACACTGAAGCTTTCTTT
.	TRBV5-4	.	TRBJ2-5	CASSLANGHQETQYF	TGTGCCAGCAGCTTGGCGAACGGGCATCAAGAGACCCAGTACTTC
many	TRBV5-1	TRBD1	TRBJ2-2	CASSVRPFDRATGELFF	TGCGCCAGCAGCGTAAGGCCTTTTGACAGGGCGACCGGGGAGCTGTTTTTT
.	TRBV5-5	.	TRBJ2-3	CASGPGPLTSTQYF	TGTGCCAGCGGCCCGGGGCCCCTCACGTCTACGCAGTATTTT
.	TRBV6-5	.	TRBJ2-5	CASSYSISTQGETQYF	TGTGCCAGCAGTTACTCGATATCAACCCAGGGAGAGACCCAGTACTTC
few	TRBV6-1	TRBD2	TRBJ2-1	CASRGEGTSGYNEQFF	TGTGCCAGCAGAGGGGAGGGGACTAGCGGTTACAATGAGCAGTTCTTC
.	TRBV5-1	.	TRBJ2-1	CASSLAVPRGPLGNEQFF	TGCGCCAGCAGCTTGGCCGTACCTAGGGGCCCCTTGGGGAATGAGCAGTTCTTC
.	TRBV18	.	TRBJ1-5	CASSAEVWARVEHF	TGTGCCAGCTCAGCAGAGGTCTGGGCGCGCGTGGAGCATTTT
.	TRBV9	TRBD2	TRBJ2-7	CASSVSGLAGYYEQYF	TGTGCCAGCAGCGTATCTGGACTAGCGGGATATTACGAGCAGTACTTC
few	TRBV28	.	TRBJ2-7	CASERGLGSYEQYF	TGTGCCAGCGAGAGAGGGTTGGGCTCCTACGAGCAGTACTTC
many	TRBV29-1	.	TRBJ1-1	CSVAGQGTEAFF	TGCAGCGTTGCTGGGCAGGGTACTGAAGCTTTCTTT
.	TRBV10-3	.	TRBJ2-5	CAISETGIETQYF	TGTGCCATCAGTGAGACCGGGATAGAGACCCAGTACTTC